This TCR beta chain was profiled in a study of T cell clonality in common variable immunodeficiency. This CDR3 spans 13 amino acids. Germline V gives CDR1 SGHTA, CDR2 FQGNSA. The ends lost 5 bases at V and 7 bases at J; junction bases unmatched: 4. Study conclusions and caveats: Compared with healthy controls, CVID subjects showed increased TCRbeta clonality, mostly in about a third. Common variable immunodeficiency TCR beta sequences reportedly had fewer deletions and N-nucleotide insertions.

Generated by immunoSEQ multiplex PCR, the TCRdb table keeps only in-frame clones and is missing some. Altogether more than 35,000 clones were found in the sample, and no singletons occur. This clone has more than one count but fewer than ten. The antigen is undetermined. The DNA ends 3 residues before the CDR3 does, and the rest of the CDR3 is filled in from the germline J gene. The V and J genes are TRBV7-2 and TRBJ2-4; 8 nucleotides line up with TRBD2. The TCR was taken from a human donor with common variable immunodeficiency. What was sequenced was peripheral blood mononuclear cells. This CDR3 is CASSAGGGNIQYF. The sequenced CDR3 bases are TGTGCCAGCAGCGCGGGGGGAGGGAACATT.